This T cell receptor (beta chain) was found in a study of T cell responses to AZD1222 COVID-19 vaccine. Some clones are missing from TCRdb's copy, which holds only in-frame ones; the method was immunoSEQ multiplex PCR. The sample lists about 140,000 clones, more than 85% occurring once. The trim removed 0 bases at V and 8 bases at J, leaving 9 bases unmatched. The CDR3 has 16 amino acids. Per germline, CDR1 LGHNA and CDR2 YNFKEQ. Study results and caveats: At baseline, just five or six AZD1222 recipients tested seropositive.

For this clone: What it binds is not known.

The TCR originated in an adult in good health. The chain has TRBV4-2 and TRBJ1-4; 7 bases agree with TRBD1. Here the sequenced sample was peripheral blood, taken on day 0 of AZD1222 vaccination. CDR3 sequence reads: CASSQEVRQGGEKLFF. CDR3 DNA sequence: TGTGCCAGCAGCCAAGAAGTCCGACAGGGCGGGGAAAAACTGTTTTTT.